A single sample is the source of the 8 T cell receptor beta chains below, sequenced in a study of human T cells and chemical hapten exposure. TCRdb re-called the RACE reads through MiXCR, storing one row per CDR3 protein. The top ten clones hold less than 9% of a sample with a few hundred thousand distinct CDR3 sequences, approximately 5.8% of them seen once. Indicated time point: pre-sensitization, week 0. Treatment described: therapeutic diphenylcyclopropenone sensitization with weekly scalp DPC. The sequences come from whole blood, collected in connection with sensitization to the hapten diphenylcyclopropenone (DPC). These receptors were collected from a woman between 18 and 29 years old with alopecia areata. Some clones in this sample may be carry-over from other donors' samples.

In its sample, this clonotype was seen a few times. The chain recombines TRBV3-1 with TRBJ2-1; TRBD2 matches 8 bases. Germline V gives CDR1 LGHDT, CDR2 YNNKEL (reference sequence). The CDR3 loop spans 16 amino acids. V trimming: 0 bases; J trimming: 9 bases; junction bases outside the gene matches: 10. The CDR3 bases are TGTGCCAGCAGCCAAGAATGGGTGGGACTAGGCATTGAGCAGTTCTTC. Protein product: CASSQEWVGLGIEQFF.

This clonotype showed up just a few times. This CDR3 reads CASSLRRGPYEQYF. CDR3 DNA sequence: TGTGCCAGCAGCTTAAGGCGGGGCCCCTACGAGCAGTACTTC. This chain links TRBV7-9 with TRBJ2-7, with D perhaps matching TRBD2 (6 bases). With 2 bases removed from V and 2 bases from J, the gap between germline ends came to 10 bases. The length of the CDR3 is 14 residues. Germline V gene sequence: CDR1 SEHNR, CDR2 FQNEAQ (reference sequence).

The sample holds a few counts of this clonotype. The rearrangement joins TRBV6-2 or TRBV6-3 to TRBJ1-1; weak D call: TRBD1 (5 bases). With 2 bases removed from V and 1 base from J, the gap between germline ends came to 11 bases. Per the germline V gene, CDR1 is MNHEY and CDR2 is SVGEGT. This CDR3 spans 15 amino acids. The CDR3 coding sequence is TGTGCCAGCAGTTACCATTCCACAGGGAACACTGAAGCTTTCTTT. Its translation: CASSYHSTGNTEAFF.

The sample holds many counts of this clonotype. The genes are TRBV7-3 and TRBJ1-1; TRBD1 agrees at 7 bases. The V gene end was trimmed by 2 bases and the J gene end by 7 bases; junction bases not matched to a gene: 7. The germline V gene has CDR1 SGHTA and CDR2 FQGTGA. The CDR3 runs to 14 residues. In DNA, the CDR3 is TGTGCCAGCAGCTTAGCACCAGGGGGGTATGAAGCTTTCTTT. It codes for CASSLAPGGYEAFF.

The chain carries TRBV2 and TRBJ1-2; D unclear. V was clipped by 7 bases and J by 8 bases, with 17 bases between them. This CDR3 has 13 amino acids. Per germline, CDR1 SNHLY and CDR2 FYNNEI. DNA for the CDR3: TGTGCCAGCAAGAAGGGAGAAAGAGGCGGCTACACCTTC. Its translation: CASKKGERGGYTF.

In this sample, this clonotype turned up a few times. The chain couples TRBV5-6 to TRBJ2-1; no clear D. The length of the CDR3 is 14 residues. The germline V and J ends were trimmed by 1 base and 0 bases, with 5 bases remaining between them. Germline loops: CDR1 SGHDT, CDR2 YYEEEE. The CDR3: CASSLPRSYNEQFF. The CDR3 bases are TGTGCCAGCAGCTTGCCTCGCTCCTACAATGAGCAGTTCTTC.

This clonotype was counted many times. This chain links TRBV6-6 with TRBJ2-1; D possibly matches TRBD1 or TRBD2 (5 bases each). V lost 6 bases and J 10 bases, leaving 10 bases between the germline ends. Germline values: CDR1 MNHNY, CDR2 SVGAGI (reference sequence). The length of the CDR3 is 11 residues. CDR3 protein: CASSQEGEQFF. CDR3 DNA sequence: TGTGCCAGCAGCCAAGAGGGGGAGCAGTTCTTC.

This clonotype was observed many times. This rearrangement joins TRBV7-8 to TRBJ1-2; no definite D call. From germline, CDR1 is SGHVS and CDR2 FQNEAQ. The CDR3 is made up of 12 amino acids. The V end was cut by 5 bases, the J end by 3 bases, with 7 bases between. In DNA, the CDR3 is TGTGCCAGCAGCGCCGGCCACTATGGCTACACCTTC. Translating gives CASSAGHYGYTF.